The clone carrying this T cell receptor beta chain was seen a few times. Its antigen is as yet unknown. The data derive from a study of CD8 T cells in ankylosing spondylitis. Study outcomes and limitations: As reported, disease-linked clones showed significant enrichment in matched ankylosing spondylitis synovial fluid. It appeared that ankylosing spondylitis blood was characterized by a TCR beta motif of about eight highly homologous variants. Researchers report that disease-linked clones proved CD8+ and relatively rare in peripheral blood.

Quantitative barcoded 5'-RACE was used to prepare TCR beta libraries. TCRdb redid the calling of the 5' RACE reads with MiXCR, one entry per CDR3 protein. This sample yields fewer than 200,000 distinct CDR3 sequences, of which around a tenth are seen a single time; more than 13% belongs to the top ten. This CDR3 spans 15 amino acids. Germline CDR1 reads SGHTA; CDR2 reads FQGNSA. Trimming took 5 bases from V and 3 from J, leaving 13 bases between them. Sequencing was done on a sample of blood, either unsorted or a sorted T cell fraction (not recorded which). V usage is TRBV7-2 and J usage is TRBJ1-4; D is perhaps TRBD1 (6 bases). This receptor was taken from a female donor with ankylosing spondylitis or in good health (not recorded which). The CDR3 bases are TGTGCCAGCAGCCCCACAGGGACATCTAATGAAAAACTGTTTTTT. Translated, it gives CASSPTGTSNEKLFF.